Below, 21 T cell receptor beta chains from the same sample are listed, as sequenced in a study of shared clonotypes between healthy human individuals. TCRdb's table, derived via immunoSEQ multiplex PCR, lists solely in-frame clones and lacks some. Of about 2.3 million clones listed, around 93% are singletons. The specimen was naive CD4+ T cells from PBMCs. The subset is: CD45RA+ positively selected. These receptors originate from a young man in good health. Some clones in this sample may be carry-over from other donors' samples.

The chain joins TRBV25-1 to TRBJ1-2; D is undetermined. Germline assignment: CDR1 MGHDK and CDR2 SYGVNS. The CDR3 is 14 amino acids. Trimming stripped 1 base from V and 7 bases from J, with 13 bases between. CDR3 residues: CASSESVRPSGYTF. The CDR3 bases are TGTGCCAGCAGTGAATCCGTTAGGCCGAGTGGCTACACCTTC.

The V call is TRBV6-4, the J call TRBJ2-3; D uncertain. The germline gives CDR1 MRHNA, CDR2 SNTAGT. CDR3 size: 13 residues. V dropped 4 bases and J dropped 1 base, with 6 bases sitting between them. The CDR3 region has the DNA TGTGCCAGCAGTGTTCAGGGCACAGATACGCAGTATTTT. Its protein product is CASSVQGTDTQYF.

The rearrangement links TRBV4-1 to TRBJ2-1; D unresolved. CDR3 length: 14 residues. Per germline, CDR1 MGHRA and CDR2 YSYEKL. The V end was cut by 0 bases, the J end by 5 bases, with 8 bases between. CDR3 DNA sequence: TGCGCCAGCAGCCAAGATCTGCGAGACAATGAGCAGTTCTTC. Translation: CASSQDLRDNEQFF.

The DNA of the CDR3 is TGTGCCAGCAGCTTGGGACAAAGGGGGGAAAAACTGTTTTTT. Residues: CASSLGQRGEKLFF. V is TRBV5-4 and J is TRBJ1-4; possible D gene TRBD1, 6 bases. V shed 0 bases and J shed 8 bases, with 11 bases lying between them. The CDR3 loop spans 14 amino acids. The germline V gene encodes CDR1 SGHNT and CDR2 YYREEE (reference sequence). Together with reference TRBV5-4 and TRBJ1-4, the CDR3 gives the full variable domain: ETGVTQSPTHLIKTRGQQVTLRCSSQSGHNTVSWYQQALGQGPQFIFQYYREEENGRGNFPPRFSGLQFPNYSSELNVNALELDDSALYLCASSLGQRGEKLFFGSGTQLSVL.

In nucleotides, the CDR3 is TGTGCCAGCAGCCCCCAGATCGGGCTAGCGGGTTCCTACAATGAGCAGTTCTTC. This translates into CASSPQIGLAGSYNEQFF. V and J are TRBV7-9 and TRBJ2-1; 8 bases match TRBD2. Per the germline V gene, CDR1 is SEHNR and CDR2 is FQNEAQ (reference sequence). This CDR3 comprises 18 residues. The V gene end was trimmed by 5 bases and the J gene end by 1 base; junction bases not matched to a gene: 13.

The V and J genes are TRBV29-1 and TRBJ2-3; 10 positions agree with TRBD1. V dropped 8 bases and J dropped 0; count of bases not matched to a gene: 5. The CDR3 spans 14 residues. CDR1 is SQVTM and CDR2 is ANQGSEA in the germline V gene. In nucleotides, the CDR3 is TGCAGCCTGGGACAGGGGTCTAGCACAGATACGCAGTATTTT. Translating gives CSLGQGSSTDTQYF.

As for this clone: Distinct nucleotide sequences in the sample also encode this CDR3. The J gene is TRBJ1-1, the V gene TRBV7-9, with D unclear. This CDR3 spans 15 amino acids. V lost 1 base to trimming and J lost 0 bases, with 9 bases between them. Germline assignment: CDR1 SEHNR and CDR2 FQNEAQ (reference sequence). The CDR3 is CASSLGTRMNTEAFF. The CDR3 DNA is TGTGCCAGCAGCTTAGGGACGCGGATGAACACTGAAGCTTTCTTT.

The J gene is TRBJ2-7, the V gene TRBV10-3; 11 bases map to TRBD1. The CDR3 loop spans 17 amino acids. Germline trimming cut 0 bases from V and 0 bases from J; bases unmatched to any gene: 4. The germline V gene encodes CDR1 ENHRY and CDR2 SYGVKD. CDR3 coding DNA: TGTGCCATCAGTGAGTCCACCGGGACAGGGGGCTCCTACGAGCAGTACTTC. Translating it yields CAISESTGTGGSYEQYF.

The rearrangement links TRBV7-3 to TRBJ2-1; TRBD2 matches 10 bases. V lost 5 bases, J lost 4 bases, and 8 bases stayed unmatched. The CDR3 is 16 residues long. Germline V gene lookup returns CDR1 SGHTA and CDR2 FQGTGA. The CDR3 coding sequence is TGTGCCAGCAGCCTCCGCGGACTAGCGGCATACAATGAGCAGTTCTTC. This encodes CASSLRGLAAYNEQFF.

J is TRBJ2-7 and V is TRBV5-1; D not certain. V was shortened by 2 bases and J by 3 bases, with 9 bases between the two germline ends. The CDR3 totals 13 residues. CDR1 and CDR2 from the germline V gene are SGHRS and YFSETQ. CDR3 DNA sequence: TGCGCCAGCAGCTTAACAGTAAACTACGAGCAGTACTTC. As protein: CASSLTVNYEQYF.

The chain combines TRBV4-2 with TRBJ1-2; TRBD1 is a possible D gene (6 bases). This CDR3 has 15 residues. Germline V gene lookup returns CDR1 LGHNA and CDR2 YNFKEQ. Trimming shortened V by 6 bases and J by 2 bases, and 16 bases separated the two germline ends. CDR3 sequence: CASSPQGQGNYGYTF. As DNA, the CDR3 is TGTGCCAGCAGTCCCCAGGGGCAGGGGAACTATGGCTACACCTTC.

V gene TRBV5-1 combines with J gene TRBJ2-3, with 12 bases matching TRBD2. This CDR3 spans 15 amino acids. CDR1 SGHRS and CDR2 YFSETQ come from the germline V gene. V lost 6 bases and J lost 2; bases outside the gene matches: 4. CDR3 region: CASTRLAGATDTQYF. The CDR3, as DNA: TGCGCCAGCACCCGACTAGCGGGAGCCACAGATACGCAGTATTTT.

The rearrangement uses TRBV7-9 and TRBJ2-7, with 9 bases matching TRBD1. V shed 1 base and J 5 bases; nucleotides not matched to a gene: 9. In germline, CDR1 is SEHNR, CDR2 FQNEAQ (reference sequence). This CDR3 has 16 amino acids. CDR3: CASSLGTGTGHHEQYF. The CDR3 bases are TGTGCCAGCAGCTTAGGTACAGGGACAGGGCACCACGAGCAGTACTTC.

On this clone itself: Other nucleotide sequences from this sample produce the same CDR3. The chain uses TRBV6-5 and TRBJ2-5; 7 bases line up with TRBD1. CDR1 MNHEY and CDR2 SVGAGI come from the germline V gene. This CDR3 has 13 amino acids. Trimming cost V 6 bases and J 4 bases; bases outside gene matches: 5. The CDR3 DNA reads TGTGCCAGCAGCCTTCCAGGGGGAGAGACCCAGTACTTC. Protein sequence: CASSLPGGETQYF.

This chain uses TRBV28 with TRBJ1-1, with D possibly TRBD1 on 6 matching bases. The CDR3 runs to 15 residues. Germline CDR1 and CDR2: MDHEN and SYDVKM. V gave up 5 bases and J gave up 6 bases, with 19 bases separating them. The CDR3 loop reads CASSDQGRGRAEAFF. CDR3 in DNA: TGTGCCAGCAGTGACCAGGGGAGAGGGCGGGCTGAAGCTTTCTTT. Drawing the rest from reference TRBV28 and TRBJ1-1, the complete variable domain is DVKVTQSSRYLVKRTGEKVFLECVQDMDHENMFWYRQDPGLGLRLIYFSYDVKMKEKGDIPEGYSVSREKKERFSLILESASTNQTSMYLCASSDQGRGRAEAFFGQGTRLTVV.

The chain employs TRBV4-2 and TRBJ2-3; D remains unclear. CDR1 is LGHNA, CDR2 YNFKEQ, per germline. V was shortened by 1 base and J by 1 base, with 12 bases between the two germline ends. The CDR3 loop spans 16 amino acids. CDR3 DNA: TGTGCCAGCAGCCAAGTTGGCGGTCCCCGCACAGATACGCAGTATTTT. Its protein product is CASSQVGGPRTDTQYF.

The rearrangement uses TRBV6-5 and TRBJ2-1, with 13 bases fitting TRBD2. V shed 5 bases and J 9 bases; nucleotides not matched to a gene: 4. The germline V gene has CDR1 MNHEY and CDR2 SVGAGI. CDR3 size: 14 residues. CDR3 region: CASSTSGRAGEQFF. The DNA for the CDR3 is TGTGCCAGCAGTACTAGCGGGAGGGCCGGTGAGCAGTTCTTC.

The gene calls are TRBV6-5 and TRBJ1-1; the D is unclear. The germline gives CDR1 MNHEY, CDR2 SVGAGI. Trimming removed 5 bases at V and 5 bases at J, with 15 bases between. This CDR3 spans 14 amino acids. The CDR3 DNA reads TGTGCCAGCAGTCAACGGACTCCGGGGACTGAAGCTTTCTTT. Amino acids: CASSQRTPGTEAFF.

This chain links TRBV7-2 with TRBJ1-4; 11 bases align to TRBD1. This CDR3 region has 16 residues. Germline assignment: CDR1 SGHTA and CDR2 FQGNSA. Germline trimming cut 5 bases from V and 7 bases from J; bases unmatched to any gene: 9. Here the CDR3 reads CASSRTPGTGGEKLFF. The CDR3 bases are TGTGCCAGCAGCAGGACCCCCGGGACAGGGGGTGAAAAACTGTTTTTT.

The chain employs TRBV2 and TRBJ1-1, with TRBD1 as a possible D gene (6 bases). V lost 7 bases and J lost 1, with 10 bases in between. The germline V gene has CDR1 SNHLY and CDR2 FYNNEI. There are 13 residues in the CDR3. In DNA, the CDR3 is TGTGCCAGCAACCAGGGGACGAACACTGAAGCTTTCTTT. This codes for CASNQGTNTEAFF.

The chain links TRBV6-1 to TRBJ2-1, with 8 bases aligning to TRBD1. Germline trimming cut 7 bases from V and 2 bases from J; bases unmatched to any gene: 4. The CDR3 loop spans 14 amino acids. The germline V gene encodes CDR1 MNHNS and CDR2 SASEGT. The CDR3 DNA reads as TGTGCCAGCACCAGGGGGCAAACCTACAATGAGCAGTTCTTC. It is translated as CASTRGQTYNEQFF.